A selection of T cell receptor beta chains follows, all from one sample in a study of T cell repertoires in cytomegalovirus infection. One entry per CDR3 protein results from TCRdb running MiXCR on the reads. The table includes some 350,000 distinct CDR3 sequences, about a sixth detected once. Sequenced: PBMCs. These receptors were taken from a human donor in good health (CMV status not recorded). Some clones in this sample may be carry-over from other donors' samples. Both conserved end residues are part of each CDR3. Fields, in order: CDR3 DNA, CDR3 protein, V gene, CDR3 length, D gene, clone size, J gene. A D gene is named only where the DNA matches it firmly. The size field is filled for only some rows; it gives once, few, many or a size class.

cdr3_nt: TGTGCCAGCAACAGACGGGGGGGAGACGAGCAGTACTTC; cdr3_aa: CASNRRGGDEQYF; v_call: TRBV9; cdr3_length: 13; d_call: TRBD2; clone_size: few; j_call: TRBJ2-7
cdr3_nt: TGTGCCAGCTCACCACTCGGGGGGTCGAAAAACATTCAGTACTTC; cdr3_aa: CASSPLGGSKNIQYF; v_call: TRBV18; cdr3_length: 15; d_call: TRBD2; clone_size: few; j_call: TRBJ2-4
cdr3_nt: TGCGCCAGCAGCCAAGATGGCGGGACGGACAATAATGAAAAACTGTTTTTT; cdr3_aa: CASSQDGGTDNNEKLFF; v_call: TRBV4-3; cdr3_length: 17; d_call: NA; clone_size: few; j_call: TRBJ1-4
cdr3_nt: TGTGCCAGCAAGGGGGACTCCTACGAGCAGTACTTC; cdr3_aa: CASKGDSYEQYF; v_call: TRBV2; cdr3_length: 12; d_call: NA; clone_size: NA; j_call: TRBJ2-7
cdr3_nt: TGTGCCAGCAGTCCCCCCAGGGCGGGGTACACTGAAGCTTTCTTT; cdr3_aa: CASSPPRAGYTEAFF; v_call: TRBV28; cdr3_length: 15; d_call: NA; clone_size: few; j_call: TRBJ1-1
cdr3_nt: TGTGCCAGCAGCGAAGGGTCGTCGGGGGTCCAAGAGACCCAGTACTTC; cdr3_aa: CASSEGSSGVQETQYF; v_call: TRBV7-2; cdr3_length: 16; d_call: NA; clone_size: many; j_call: TRBJ2-5
cdr3_nt: TGTGCCAGCAGCCCAACTAGCGGGTGGTACGAGCAGTACTTC; cdr3_aa: CASSPTSGWYEQYF; v_call: TRBV28; cdr3_length: 14; d_call: TRBD2; clone_size: many; j_call: TRBJ2-7
cdr3_nt: TGTGCCAGCAGTTTCCAGGGGTGGAATTCACCCCTCCACTTT; cdr3_aa: CASSFQGWNSPLHF; v_call: TRBV12-3/TRBV12-4; cdr3_length: 14; d_call: NA; clone_size: NA; j_call: TRBJ1-6
cdr3_nt: TGCAGTGCTAGAGATAGGGGGTGGGGCTCGTACAATGAGCAGTTCTTC; cdr3_aa: CSARDRGWGSYNEQFF; v_call: TRBV20-1; cdr3_length: 16; d_call: NA; clone_size: few; j_call: TRBJ2-1
cdr3_nt: TGTGCCAGTAGTACTTCTCGGACAGGGGGGGGGTACTATGGCTACACCTTC; cdr3_aa: CASSTSRTGGGYYGYTF; v_call: TRBV19; cdr3_length: 17; d_call: TRBD1; clone_size: many; j_call: TRBJ1-2
cdr3_nt: TGCGCCAGCAGCCAAGATTTGAGACTAGGGATAGAAAACATTCAGTACTTC; cdr3_aa: CASSQDLRLGIENIQYF; v_call: TRBV4-1; cdr3_length: 17; d_call: NA; clone_size: few; j_call: TRBJ2-4
cdr3_nt: TGTGCCAGCAGTTTCGGGACGTACGTTTCCTACGAGCAGTACTTC; cdr3_aa: CASSFGTYVSYEQYF; v_call: TRBV12-3/TRBV12-4; cdr3_length: 15; d_call: NA; clone_size: NA; j_call: TRBJ2-7
cdr3_nt: TGTGCCAGCCGACAGGCGGGGGGCTGGAATGAGCAGTTCTTC; cdr3_aa: CASRQAGGWNEQFF; v_call: TRBV12-3/TRBV12-4; cdr3_length: 14; d_call: TRBD2; clone_size: NA; j_call: TRBJ2-1
cdr3_nt: TGTGCCAGCAGCGTCGCTGGGACTAGCGTAGACGAGCAGTACTTC; cdr3_aa: CASSVAGTSVDEQYF; v_call: TRBV9; cdr3_length: 15; d_call: TRBD2; clone_size: NA; j_call: TRBJ2-7